Following are 30 T cell receptor beta chains from one sample sequenced in a study of ipilimumab plus nivolumab after autologous stem cell transplantation. TCRdb's table, derived via immunoSEQ multiplex PCR, lists solely in-frame clones and lacks some. This table has about 40,000 clones, 92% appearing once. Source: PBMCs, taken in a trial of ipilimumab plus nivolumab as post-transplant consolidation. The receptor set was obtained from a male donor with multiple myeloma.

The chain joins TRBV11-2 to TRBJ2-7; TRBD1 aligns across 7 bases. The V segment lost 5 bases and the J segment 4 bases; nucleotides outside the gene matches: 11. Germline loops: CDR1 SGHAT, CDR2 FQNNGV. The CDR3 runs to 15 residues. The CDR3 coding sequence is TGTGCCAGCAGCGTCTCCGGGACAGAGACGTACGAGCAGTACTTC. This gives the protein CASSVSGTETYEQYF.

With regard to this clone: No DNA is shown, since the ends of the CDR3 on it are uncertain; the CDR3 is the one TCRdb lists. The rearrangement uses TRBV28 and TRBJ1-6. With termini counted, the CDR3 has 17 amino acids. CDR1 is MDHEN, CDR2 SYDVKM, per germline. The CDR3 is CASSLLTFGLHNSPLHF.

With regard to this clone: A junction boundary mismatches the germline segment, possibly from a read error. The V gene is TRBV7-9, the J gene TRBJ1-4; D possibly corresponds to TRBD1 (5 bases). The length of the CDR3 is 16 residues. Germline CDR1 reads SEHNR; CDR2 reads FQNEAQ (reference sequence). The DNA for the CDR3 is TGTGCCGGCAGCTCCTCAATCGACAGTATAGGTGAAAAACTGTTTTTT. The encoded protein is CAGSSSIDSIGEKLFF.

CDR3 DNA: TGTGCCAGCATAGGATTCAAAGGGTGGCGATATGGCTACACCTTC. Translated, it gives CASIGFKGWRYGYTF. The genes are TRBV6-5 and TRBJ1-2; D unclear. CDR3 size: 15 residues. Germline lookup yields CDR1 MNHEY and CDR2 SVGAGI. Deletions cut 7 bases from V and 5 bases from J, with 20 bases between.

This chain links TRBV28 with TRBJ1-2; TRBD1 might be the D (6 bases). The CDR3 covers 14 residues. The V end was cut by 5 bases, the J end by 0 bases, with 10 bases between. The germline V gene has CDR1 MDHEN and CDR2 SYDVKM. The CDR3 DNA is TGTGCCAGCAGTGCCAGGGGCCCTAACTATGGCTACACCTTC. Translating it yields CASSARGPNYGYTF.

This chain joins TRBV18 and TRBJ2-1, with D possibly matching TRBD2 (6 bases). The CDR3 is 14 residues long. CDR1 and CDR2 from the germline V gene are KGHSH and LQKENI. Trimming stripped 1 base from V and 7 bases from J, with 11 bases between. CDR3 sequence: CASSPRGGTNEQFF. The CDR3 DNA follows: TGTGCCAGCTCACCACGTGGCGGGACGAATGAGCAGTTCTTC. Based on the CDR3 plus reference TRBV18 and TRBJ2-1, the full variable domain is NAGVMQNPRHLVRRRGQEARLRCSPMKGHSHVYWYRQLPEEGLKFMVYLQKENIIDESGMPKERFSAEFPKEGPSILRIQQVVRGDSAAYFCASSPRGGTNEQFFGPGTRLTVL.

The CDR3 DNA follows: TGTGCCAGCTCACGGACAGGGGCCATTGTCTCTGGAAACACCATATATTTT. This translates into CASSRTGAIVSGNTIYF. The chain carries TRBV18 and TRBJ1-3; TRBD1 matches 9 bases. Germline V gene lookup returns CDR1 KGHSH and CDR2 LQKENI. After removal of 4 bases from V and 0 bases from J, the junction contained 7 bases not matched to a gene. The CDR3 covers 17 residues.

V is TRBV7-2 and J is TRBJ2-6, with D hard to call. CDR3 size: 14 residues. Germline CDR1 is SGHTA and CDR2 is FQGNSA. Trimming pared 1 base from V and 0 bases from J, leaving 1 base between. The CDR3 is CASSLGSGANVLTF. In nucleotides, the CDR3 is TGTGCCAGCAGCTTAGGCTCTGGGGCCAACGTCCTGACTTTC. Variable domain in full (rest from reference TRBV7-2 and TRBJ2-6): GAGVSQSPSNKVTEKGKDVELRCDPISGHTALYWYRQSLGQGLEFLIYFQGNSAPDKSGLPSDRFSAERTGGSVSTLTIQRTQQEDSAVYLCASSLGSGANVLTFGAGSRLTVL.

V is TRBV6-1 and J is TRBJ2-2; the D call may be TRBD1 or TRBD2 (5 bases each). The germline CDR1 and CDR2 sequences are MNHNS and SASEGT. The CDR3 sequence is 14 residues long. Trimming removed 6 bases from V and 7 bases from J, with 15 bases in between. The CDR3 here is CASRDSGRGGELFF. CDR3 DNA sequence: TGTGCCAGCAGGGACTCAGGAAGGGGCGGGGAGCTGTTTTTT.

This clone turned up a few times. This rearrangement joins TRBV9 to TRBJ1-1; the D is unclear. V was pared by 0 bases and J by 1 base, with 13 bases between. Germline V gene sequence: CDR1 SGDLS, CDR2 YYNGEE. This CDR3 contains 16 residues. The CDR3 is CASSVGFVRENTEAFF. The CDR3 nucleotides are TGTGCCAGCAGCGTAGGCTTCGTAAGGGAGAACACTGAAGCTTTCTTT.

J is TRBJ1-2 and V is TRBV6-1; no firm D call. Deletions cut 4 bases from V and 2 bases from J, with 14 bases between. The CDR3 length is 15 residues. Germline V CDR1 and CDR2: MNHNS, SASEGT. CDR3 sequence reads: CASSGKGGLNYGYTF. In nucleotides, the CDR3 is TGTGCCAGCAGTGGCAAGGGAGGGTTGAACTATGGCTACACCTTC.

The chain joins TRBV6-6 to TRBJ2-7; TRBD2 might be the D (7 bases). The CDR3 contains 15 residues. Between the trimmed V and J ends, which lost 6 bases and 1 base, there was a span of 16 bases. CDR1 is MNHNY, CDR2 SVGAGI, per germline (reference sequence). The CDR3 reads CASRNEGGESYEQYF. The CDR3 DNA sequence: TGTGCCAGCAGGAACGAGGGGGGGGAGTCCTACGAGCAGTACTTC.

This clone was counted a single time. The V call is TRBV15, the J call TRBJ1-2; weak D call: TRBD1 (5 bases). This CDR3 comprises 15 residues. Trimming shortened V by 3 bases and J by 4 bases, and 15 bases separated the two germline ends. Germline CDR1 reads LNHNV; CDR2 reads YYDKDF (reference sequence). The CDR3 nucleotides are TGTGCCACCAGCAGCGACAGCGTAATGGGCTATGGCTACACCTTC. This sequence encodes CATSSDSVMGYGYTF.

The chain combines TRBV7-2 with TRBJ2-7; TRBD2 is a possible D gene (6 bases). Germline CDR1 is SGHTA and CDR2 is FQGNSA. The V and J ends lost 5 bases and 4 bases respectively, with 18 bases between them. The CDR3 consists of 15 residues. The CDR3 coding sequence is TGTGCCAGCAGCCCCGCCGGGACTGGGTTATACGAGCAGTACTTC. Amino acids: CASSPAGTGLYEQYF.

V and J are TRBV20-1 and TRBJ2-1; perhaps TRBD2 as D (5 bases). The CDR3 is 11 residues long. V lost 3 bases and J lost 11, with 11 bases in between. Germline assignment: CDR1 DFQATT and CDR2 SNEGSKA (reference sequence). CDR3 DNA sequence: TGCAGTGCTAGGGACGGGAAAAAGCAGTTCTTC. This translates into CSARDGKKQFF.

The chain combines TRBV29-1 with TRBJ1-2; maybe TRBD1 (5 bases). With 4 bases removed from V and 6 bases from J, the gap between germline ends came to 12 bases. CDR1 is SQVTM, CDR2 ANQGSEA, per germline. CDR3 size: 12 residues. This CDR3 reads CSVGGGFDGYTF. In DNA, the CDR3 is TGCAGCGTTGGTGGGGGTTTTGATGGCTACACCTTC. The full variable domain, completed using reference TRBV29-1 and TRBJ1-2, is SAVISQKPSRDICQRGTSLTIQCQVDSQVTMMFWYRQQPGQSLTLIATANQGSEATYESGFVIDKFPISRPNLTFSTLTVSNMSPEDSSIYLCSVGGGFDGYTFGSGTRLTVV.

The chain recombines TRBV25-1 with TRBJ1-4; 7 nucleotides match TRBD1. The CDR3 covers 13 residues. Germline loops: CDR1 MGHDK, CDR2 SYGVNS. The V and J ends lost 6 bases and 6 bases, in that order; junction bases with no gene match: 4. The CDR3 here is CASRHTGDEKLFF. The CDR3 DNA sequence: TGTGCCAGCAGACACACAGGGGATGAAAAACTGTTTTTT.

The chain employs TRBV11-2 and TRBJ2-7; no firm D call. Germline loops: CDR1 SGHAT, CDR2 FQNNGV. V gave up 1 base and J gave up 7 bases, with 14 bases separating them. The CDR3 extends over 14 amino acids. In DNA, the CDR3 is TGTGCCAGCAGCTTAGGGGTGGCTAGTACGGAGCAGTACTTC. This sequence encodes CASSLGVASTEQYF. The full variable domain, rest sourced from reference TRBV11-2 and TRBJ2-7, is EAGVAQSPRYKIIEKRQSVAFWCNPISGHATLYWYQQILGQGPKLLIQFQNNGVVDDSQLPKDRFSAERLKGVDSTLKIQPAKLEDSAVYLCASSLGVASTEQYFGPGTRLTVT.

The rearrangement joins TRBV13 to TRBJ2-7; 7 bases fit TRBD1. V lost 2 bases and J lost 1; bases outside the gene matches: 11. The CDR3 covers 17 residues. CDR1 and CDR2 (germline): PRHDT, FYEKMQ (reference sequence). This CDR3 is CASSLRGSYRGSYEQYF. CDR3 nucleotides: TGTGCCAGCAGCTTAAGGGGTTCGTACAGGGGTTCCTACGAGCAGTACTTC.

J is TRBJ2-5 and V is TRBV11-3; 8 nucleotides match TRBD2. The CDR3 runs to 17 residues. Germline CDR1 is SGHNT and CDR2 is YENEEA. J gave up 2 bases and V 2 bases, and 10 bases lay outside the gene matches. CDR3 sequence (DNA): TGTGCCAGCAGCTTAATCCAGCGGGGGTACACTCAAGAGACCCAGTACTTC. Its translation is CASSLIQRGYTQETQYF. The variable domain in full, with the rest retrieved from reference TRBV11-3 and TRBJ2-5, is EAGVVQSPRYKIIEKKQPVAFWCNPISGHNTLYWYLQNLGQGPELLIRYENEEAVDDSQLPKDRFSAERLKGVDSTLKIQPAELGDSAVYLCASSLIQRGYTQETQYFGPGTRLLVL.

This clone appeared a single time. V and J are TRBV6-5 and TRBJ2-7; no reliable D call. Germline values: CDR1 MNHEY, CDR2 SVGAGI. The CDR3 extends over 13 amino acids. V lost 6 bases and J 1 base, leaving 10 bases between the germline ends. The CDR3 region has the DNA TGTGCCAGCAGGGGCCCCGGATCCTACGAGCAGTACTTC. It encodes CASRGPGSYEQYF.

The chain has TRBV9 and TRBJ2-1, with TRBD1 matching 9 bases. V shed 4 bases, J shed 3 bases, and the junction held 8 bases outside the gene matches. CDR1 is SGDLS and CDR2 is YYNGEE in the germline V gene. The CDR3 has 16 amino acids. The CDR3 DNA sequence: TGTGCCAGCAGCCCCAGACAGGGGGGTAGCTACAATGAGCAGTTCTTC. As protein: CASSPRQGGSYNEQFF.

This sequence joins TRBV28 and TRBJ2-2; D may match TRBD1 or TRBD2 (7 bases each). From germline, CDR1 is MDHEN and CDR2 SYDVKM. V dropped 7 bases and J dropped 0 bases, with 18 bases sitting between them. The CDR3 contains 17 residues. The CDR3 is CASTRGGGFANTGELFF. The CDR3 bases are TGTGCCAGCACTAGGGGAGGGGGCTTCGCGAACACCGGGGAGCTGTTTTTT.

The V call is TRBV11-3, the J call TRBJ1-6; maybe TRBD1 (5 bases). CDR1 is SGHNT and CDR2 is YENEEA in the germline V gene. The CDR3 spans 14 residues. V was cut by 1 base and J by 8 bases, with 9 bases left in between. CDR3 sequence (DNA): TGTGCCAGCAGCTTAGCGGGGGGGTATTCACCCCTCCACTTT. It translates to CASSLAGGYSPLHF.

This chain links TRBV27 with TRBJ2-7; D is perhaps TRBD1 or TRBD2 (5 bases each). Between the trimmed V and J ends, which lost 3 bases and 6 bases, there was a span of 9 bases. This CDR3 has 12 amino acids. The germline gives CDR1 MNHEY, CDR2 SMNVEV (reference sequence). As DNA, the CDR3 is TGTGCCAGCAGTTTGAGGGGAACCGAGCAGTACTTC. It specifies CASSLRGTEQYF.

The chain couples TRBV27 to TRBJ2-3; D is ambiguous. Germline values: CDR1 MNHEY, CDR2 SMNVEV (reference sequence). The CDR3 sequence is 16 residues long. V gave up 0 bases and J gave up 8 bases, with 18 bases separating them. This CDR3 is CASSLSSVAPMGTQYF. CDR3 DNA: TGTGCCAGCAGTTTATCGTCGGTAGCCCCTATGGGTACGCAGTATTTT.

This chain links TRBV18 with TRBJ1-1; 9 bases are a match to TRBD1. V trimming: 3 bases; J trimming: 1 base; junction bases outside the gene matches: 9. CDR3 length: 17 amino acids. CDR1 and CDR2 (germline): KGHSH, LQKENI. The CDR3 reads CASSPGQGTGGNTEAFF. Here the CDR3 DNA reads TGTGCCAGCTCACCGGGACAGGGTACCGGCGGGAACACTGAAGCTTTCTTT.

This chain connects TRBV19 to TRBJ2-2; TRBD1 might be the D (6 bases). Per the germline V gene, CDR1 is LNHDA and CDR2 is SQIVND (reference sequence). Trimming stripped 1 base from V and 1 base from J, with 7 bases between. The CDR3 is made up of 15 amino acids. For the CDR3, the DNA is TGTGCCAGTAGTATAGCCAGGGGGAACACCGGGGAGCTGTTTTTT. Translation: CASSIARGNTGELFF.

This rearrangement joins TRBV7-2 to TRBJ2-3, with 8 bases lining up with TRBD1. The CDR3 sequence is 17 residues long. Germline values: CDR1 SGHTA, CDR2 FQGNSA. Trimming removed 1 base from V and 1 base from J; junction bases left unmatched: 7. The CDR3 DNA reads as TGTGCCAGCAGCTTAGAGCGCCCGACAGGGGGCACAGATACGCAGTATTTT. It encodes CASSLERPTGGTDTQYF. Full variable domain (missing parts from reference TRBV7-2 and TRBJ2-3): GAGVSQSPSNKVTEKGKDVELRCDPISGHTALYWYRQSLGQGLEFLIYFQGNSAPDKSGLPSDRFSAERTGGSVSTLTIQRTQQEDSAVYLCASSLERPTGGTDTQYFGPGTRLTVL.

The chain is built from TRBV14 and TRBJ2-1, with 15 bases fitting TRBD2. The CDR3 consists of 19 residues. Germline V CDR1 and CDR2: SGHDN, FVKESK. J gave up 0 bases and V 4 bases, and 7 bases lay outside the gene matches. The CDR3 spells CASSRAPGLAGGSYNEQFF. CDR3 coding DNA: TGTGCCAGCAGCCGGGCCCCGGGACTAGCGGGGGGCTCCTACAATGAGCAGTTCTTC.